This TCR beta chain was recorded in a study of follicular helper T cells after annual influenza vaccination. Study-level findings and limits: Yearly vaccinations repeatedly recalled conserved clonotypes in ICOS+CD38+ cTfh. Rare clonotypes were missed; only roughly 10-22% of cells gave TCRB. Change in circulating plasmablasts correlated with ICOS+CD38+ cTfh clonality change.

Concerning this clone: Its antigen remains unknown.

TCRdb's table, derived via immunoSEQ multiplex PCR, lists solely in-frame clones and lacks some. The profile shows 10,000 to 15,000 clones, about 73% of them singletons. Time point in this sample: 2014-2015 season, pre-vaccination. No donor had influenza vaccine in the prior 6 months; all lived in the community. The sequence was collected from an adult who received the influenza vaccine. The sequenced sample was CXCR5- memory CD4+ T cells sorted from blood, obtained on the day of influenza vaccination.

Here the CDR3 DNA reads TGTGCCAGCAGCATAGGGGCCGGGACAGGGGGCAAGGCTAATGAAAAACTGTTTTTT. Residues: CASSIGAGTGGKANEKLFF. The chain combines TRBV5-4 with TRBJ1-4; 12 positions agree with TRBD1. The CDR3 totals 19 residues. The germline V gene encodes CDR1 SGHNT and CDR2 YYREEE (reference sequence). Germline trimming cut 4 bases from V and 3 bases from J; bases unmatched to any gene: 13.